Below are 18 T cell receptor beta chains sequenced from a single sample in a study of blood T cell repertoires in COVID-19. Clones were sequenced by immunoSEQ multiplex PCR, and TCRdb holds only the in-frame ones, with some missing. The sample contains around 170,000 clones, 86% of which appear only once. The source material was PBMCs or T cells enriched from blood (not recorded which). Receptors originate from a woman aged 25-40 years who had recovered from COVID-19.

In DNA, the CDR3 is TGTGCCAGCTCACCACGCGTGGGGAGCTCCTACGAGCAGTACTTC. Encoded protein: CASSPRVGSSYEQYF. This chain uses TRBV18 with TRBJ2-7; maybe TRBD2 (5 bases). The germline V and J ends were trimmed by 1 base and 0 bases, with 10 bases remaining between them. The CDR3 has 15 residues. The germline gives CDR1 KGHSH, CDR2 LQKENI. Full variable domain (rest looked up from reference TRBV18 and TRBJ2-7): NAGVMQNPRHLVRRRGQEARLRCSPMKGHSHVYWYRQLPEEGLKFMVYLQKENIIDESGMPKERFSAEFPKEGPSILRIQQVVRGDSAAYFCASSPRVGSSYEQYFGPGTRLTVT.

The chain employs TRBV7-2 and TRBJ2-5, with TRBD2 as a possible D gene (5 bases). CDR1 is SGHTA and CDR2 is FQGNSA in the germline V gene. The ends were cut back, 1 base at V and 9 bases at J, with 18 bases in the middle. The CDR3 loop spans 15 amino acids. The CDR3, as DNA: TGTGCCAGCAGCTTAGGAAGAGGGTTAAACCACCCCCAGTACTTC. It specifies CASSLGRGLNHPQYF. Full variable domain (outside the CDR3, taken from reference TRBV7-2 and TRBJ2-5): GAGVSQSPSNKVTEKGKDVELRCDPISGHTALYWYRQSLGQGLEFLIYFQGNSAPDKSGLPSDRFSAERTGGSVSTLTIQRTQQEDSAVYLCASSLGRGLNHPQYFGPGTRLLVL.

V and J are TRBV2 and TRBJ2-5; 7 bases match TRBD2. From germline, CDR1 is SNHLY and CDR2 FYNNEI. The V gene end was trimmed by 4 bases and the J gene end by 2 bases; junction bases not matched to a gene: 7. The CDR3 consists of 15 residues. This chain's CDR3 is CASSGGGGPQETQYF. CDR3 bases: TGTGCCAGCAGTGGTGGGGGAGGGCCACAAGAGACCCAGTACTTC. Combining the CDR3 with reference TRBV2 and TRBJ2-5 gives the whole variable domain EPEVTQTPSHQVTQMGQEVILRCVPISNHLYFYWYRQILGQKVEFLVSFYNNEISEKSEIFDDQFSVERPDGSNFTLKIRSTKLEDSAMYFCASSGGGGPQETQYFGPGTRLLVL.

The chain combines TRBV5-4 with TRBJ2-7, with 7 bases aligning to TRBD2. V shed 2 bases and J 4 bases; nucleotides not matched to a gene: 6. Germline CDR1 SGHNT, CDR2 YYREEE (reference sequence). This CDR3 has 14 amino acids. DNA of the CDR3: TGTGCCAGCAGCTTCAGGGCTAGCGGATACGAGCAGTACTTC. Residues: CASSFRASGYEQYF.

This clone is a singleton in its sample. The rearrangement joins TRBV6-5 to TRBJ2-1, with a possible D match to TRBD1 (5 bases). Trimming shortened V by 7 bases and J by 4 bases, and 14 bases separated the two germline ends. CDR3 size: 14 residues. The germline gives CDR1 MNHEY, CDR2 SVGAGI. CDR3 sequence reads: CASNPSTVYNEQFF. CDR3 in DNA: TGTGCCAGCAACCCCTCGACAGTTTACAATGAGCAGTTCTTC.

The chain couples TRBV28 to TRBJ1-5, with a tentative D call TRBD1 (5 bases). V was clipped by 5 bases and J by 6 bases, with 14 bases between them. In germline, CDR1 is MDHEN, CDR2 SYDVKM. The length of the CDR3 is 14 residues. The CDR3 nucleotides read TGTGCCAGCAGTCCCAACTCGGGGGGTCAGCCCCAGCATTTT. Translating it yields CASSPNSGGQPQHF.

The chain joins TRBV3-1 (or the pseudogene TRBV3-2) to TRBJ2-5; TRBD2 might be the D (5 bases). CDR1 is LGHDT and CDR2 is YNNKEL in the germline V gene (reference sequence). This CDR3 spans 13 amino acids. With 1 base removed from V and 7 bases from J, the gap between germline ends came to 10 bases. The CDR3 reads CASSQGTGRTQYF. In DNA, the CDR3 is TGTGCCAGCAGCCAAGGCACGGGAAGGACCCAGTACTTC.

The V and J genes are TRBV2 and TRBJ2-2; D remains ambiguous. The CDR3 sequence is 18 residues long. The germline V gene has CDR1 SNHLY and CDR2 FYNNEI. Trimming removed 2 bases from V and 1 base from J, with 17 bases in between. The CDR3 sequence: CASSEFLGLLKNTGELFF. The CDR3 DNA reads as TGTGCCAGCAGTGAATTTCTCGGTCTACTTAAGAACACCGGGGAGCTGTTTTTT.

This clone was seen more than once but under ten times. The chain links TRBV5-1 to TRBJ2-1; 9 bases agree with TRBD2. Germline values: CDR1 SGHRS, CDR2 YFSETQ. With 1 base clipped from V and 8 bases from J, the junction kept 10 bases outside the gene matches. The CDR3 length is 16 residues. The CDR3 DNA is TGCGCCAGCAGCTTGTTTCGGACTAGCGCGTTCGATGAGCAGTTCTTC. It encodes CASSLFRTSAFDEQFF.

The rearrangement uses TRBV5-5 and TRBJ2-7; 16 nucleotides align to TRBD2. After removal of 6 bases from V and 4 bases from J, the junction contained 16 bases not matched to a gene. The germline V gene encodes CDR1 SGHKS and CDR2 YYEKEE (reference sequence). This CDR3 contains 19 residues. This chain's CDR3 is CASILKPGTSGRAGYEQYF. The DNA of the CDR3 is TGTGCCAGCATCCTAAAACCCGGGACTAGCGGGAGGGCCGGATACGAGCAGTACTTC.

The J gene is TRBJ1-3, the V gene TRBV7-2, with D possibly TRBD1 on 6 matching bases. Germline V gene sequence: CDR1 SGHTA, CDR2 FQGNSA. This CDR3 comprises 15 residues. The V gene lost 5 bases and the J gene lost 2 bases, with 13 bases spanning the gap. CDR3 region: CASSGRDTPGNTIYF. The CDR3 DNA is TGTGCCAGCAGCGGCCGGGACACTCCTGGAAACACCATATATTTT.

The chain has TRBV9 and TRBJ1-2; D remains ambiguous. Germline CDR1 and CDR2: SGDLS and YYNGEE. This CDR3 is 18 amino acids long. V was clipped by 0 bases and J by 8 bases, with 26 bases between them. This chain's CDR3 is CASSVGGGVRDPHMGYTF. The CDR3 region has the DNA TGTGCCAGCAGCGTAGGTGGTGGGGTTCGGGATCCGCATATGGGCTACACCTTC.

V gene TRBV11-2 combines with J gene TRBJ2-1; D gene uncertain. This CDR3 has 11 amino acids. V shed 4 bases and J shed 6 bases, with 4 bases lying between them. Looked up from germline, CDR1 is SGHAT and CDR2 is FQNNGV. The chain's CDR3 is CASSSFNEQFF. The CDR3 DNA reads TGTGCCAGCAGCTCATTCAATGAGCAGTTCTTC.

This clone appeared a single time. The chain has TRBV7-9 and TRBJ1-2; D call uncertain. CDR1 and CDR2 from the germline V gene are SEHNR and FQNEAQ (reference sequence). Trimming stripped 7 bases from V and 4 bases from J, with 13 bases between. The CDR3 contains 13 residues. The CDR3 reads CASTDDTPYGYTF. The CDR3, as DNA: TGTGCCAGCACCGACGACACCCCCTATGGCTACACCTTC. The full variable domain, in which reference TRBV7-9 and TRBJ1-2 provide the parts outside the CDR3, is DTGVSQNPRHKITKRGQNVTFRCDPISEHNRLYWYRQTLGQGPEFLTYFQNEAQLEKSRLLSDRFSAERPKGSFSTLEIQRTEQGDSAMYLCASTDDTPYGYTFGSGTRLTVV.

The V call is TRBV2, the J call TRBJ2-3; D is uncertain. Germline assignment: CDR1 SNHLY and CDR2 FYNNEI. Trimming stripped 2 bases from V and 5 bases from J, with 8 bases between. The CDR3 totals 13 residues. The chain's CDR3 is CASSEQAGDTQYF. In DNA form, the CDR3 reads TGTGCCAGCAGTGAACAGGCAGGAGATACGCAGTATTTT.

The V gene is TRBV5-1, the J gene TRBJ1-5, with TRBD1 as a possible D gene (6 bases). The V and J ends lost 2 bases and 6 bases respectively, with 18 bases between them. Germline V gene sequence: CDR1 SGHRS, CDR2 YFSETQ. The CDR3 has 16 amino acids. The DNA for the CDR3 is TGCGCCAGCAGCTTCGGGCCGACAGGTAGTACTCAGCCCCAGCATTTT. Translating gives CASSFGPTGSTQPQHF.

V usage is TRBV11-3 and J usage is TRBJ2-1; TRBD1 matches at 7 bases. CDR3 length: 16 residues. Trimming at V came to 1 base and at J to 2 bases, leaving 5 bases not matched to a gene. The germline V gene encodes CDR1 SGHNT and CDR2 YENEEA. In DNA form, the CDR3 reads TGTGCCAGCAGCTTAGGACAGGGAAGACCCTACAATGAGCAGTTCTTC. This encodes CASSLGQGRPYNEQFF.

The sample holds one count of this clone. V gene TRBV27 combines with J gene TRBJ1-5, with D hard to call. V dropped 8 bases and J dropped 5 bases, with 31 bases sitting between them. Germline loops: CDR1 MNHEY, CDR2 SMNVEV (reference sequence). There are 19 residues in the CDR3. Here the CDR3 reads CASPTKSRSSTFSDQPQHF. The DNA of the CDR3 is TGTGCCAGCCCCACCAAGTCCCGCTCTAGTACCTTTTCGGATCAGCCCCAGCATTTT.